This TCR beta chain was recovered during a study of blood T cell repertoires in COVID-19. Overall study context: There were acute and convalescent COVID-19 samples, and they came from the United States, Italy and Spain.

The CDR3 loop spans 16 amino acids. CDR1 MNHEY and CDR2 SVGAGI come from the germline V gene. Trimming cost V 2 bases and J 6 bases, with 14 bases left between them. The table came from immunoSEQ multiplex PCR; TCRdb's copy has only in-frame clones and leaves some out. The data contain 200,000 to 300,000 clones, about four fifths of them seen just once; the ten biggest clones take up 3.4%. The material sequenced was peripheral blood. The origin of this receptor is a woman under 30 with acute or convalescent COVID-19. J is TRBJ1-6 and V is TRBV6-5; no firm D call. CDR3 nucleotides: TGTGCCAGCAGTTACAATCCTTACCCGAGTAATTCACCCCTCCACTTT. It encodes CASSYNPYPSNSPLHF.